The rows below give T cell receptor beta chains drawn from one sample of a study of cytomegalovirus exposure and HLA in healthy donors. Generated by immunoSEQ multiplex PCR, the TCRdb table keeps only in-frame clones and is missing some. The sample carries roughly 150,000 clones, roughly 80% recorded once. Sequenced: PBMCs. All receptors derive from a girl aged 2-10 years in good health and CMV-seropositive. CDR3s include the opening cysteine and the closing phenylalanine or tryptophan. D genes are given only for firm matches.

v_gene,j_gene,d_gene,CDR3aa
TRBV19,TRBJ2-7,.,CASSESRGFYEQYF
TRBV30,TRBJ2-4,TRBD2,CAWSVSGGPQYVQYF
TRBV30,TRBJ2-5,TRBD2,CAWSLRGETQYF
TRBV28,TRBJ1-4,TRBD1,CASSWDRIAANEKLFF
TRBV29-1,TRBJ2-3,.,CSVRAWVTGTQYF
TRBV11-2,TRBJ2-7,.,CASSLAGGHSSYEQYF
TRBV9,TRBJ1-4,.,CASSIRDFTTNEKLFF
TRBV6-5,TRBJ1-2,.,CASSYKGYGYTF
TRBV6-6,TRBJ2-7,TRBD1,CASSYSRDRGYEQYF
TRBV30,TRBJ1-2,.,CAWSVGSQAIGYGYTF
TRBV30,TRBJ1-5,.,CAWSGSRSQPQHF
TRBV5-1,TRBJ1-1,.,CASSTSTWGETEAFF
TRBV4-1,TRBJ2-5,TRBD1,CASSTPGQGIQKTQYF
TRBV5-6,TRBJ1-5,.,CASSLGGDSNQPQHF
TRBV6-5,TRBJ1-1,TRBD1,CASSGQGLGEAFF
TRBV5-1,TRBJ1-1,.,CASSLVFEAFF
TRBV12-5,TRBJ2-1,TRBD2,CASGLDLAGGNEQFF
TRBV28,TRBJ1-5,.,CASSPTGEGHQPQHF
TRBV5-1,TRBJ2-5,TRBD1,CASSLRRQGPEAAQYF
TRBV5-1,TRBJ2-3,.,CASSLEGRGTDTQYF
TRBV28,TRBJ2-6,.,CASSLPGSGANVLTF
TRBV28,TRBJ2-5,.,CASSLEEDQQETQYF
TRBV19,TRBJ2-3,.,CASSISPRSYF
TRBV28,TRBJ2-5,TRBD2,CASILTSGRGTQETQYF
TRBV28,TRBJ2-7,TRBD2,CASTSGLAGGEQYF
TRBV30,TRBJ1-5,.,CAWSATGRGGYSNQPQHF
TRBV28,TRBJ2-7,.,CASSPDYPYEQYF
TRBV15,TRBJ2-3,.,CATSRDRGKAHREAQYF
TRBV15,TRBJ2-5,.,CATSRDRVQETQYF
TRBV30,TRBJ1-2,.,CAWSVRSSWGYTF
TRBV5-1,TRBJ1-2,TRBD1,CASSFRTGDYGYTF
TRBV30,TRBJ2-7,TRBD1,CAWSVEGTGNREQYF
TRBV30,TRBJ2-3,TRBD2,CAFRPPSGFSGNTDTQYF
TRBV27,TRBJ1-1,.,CASSLSGVTEAFF
TRBV13,TRBJ2-7,.,CASSLKAPSSEQYF
TRBV30,TRBJ1-6,.,CAWGQRSYNSPLHF
TRBV28,TRBJ2-1,TRBD2,CASSDGGLAANEQFF
TRBV30,TRBJ1-1,.,CAWSVSGRGNTEAFF
TRBV4-1,TRBJ2-2,TRBD2,CASTPIRRREVGRATGELFF
TRBV29-1,TRBJ2-3,.,CSVEAAGAQYF
TRBV4-2,TRBJ1-2,TRBD1,CASSQVDRQYGYTF
TRBV28,TRBJ1-5,TRBD1,CASSLFRQGEQPQHF
TRBV15,TRBJ2-7,TRBD1,CATSRDRSGQGDYEQYF
TRBV30,TRBJ2-7,.,CAWSVEVRGNEQYF
TRBV28,TRBJ2-1,TRBD2,CASSSPDGLAGGPQKQFF
TRBV4-1,TRBJ2-1,.,CASSRPRLVRSYNEQFF
TRBV7-3,TRBJ1-2,TRBD1,CASSRTGYDYGYTF
TRBV29-1,TRBJ2-1,.,CSVGAEASYNEQFF
TRBV30,TRBJ2-2,TRBD2,CAWKGLAGSGGELFF
TRBV7-2,TRBJ1-5,TRBD1,CASSFGTVISNQPQHF
TRBV2,TRBJ1-2,.,CASSEALGGNYGYTF
TRBV4-1,TRBJ2-6,.,CASSQGWGGAPGANVLTF
TRBV15,TRBJ1-5,TRBD1,CATGTGVNQPQHF
TRBV9,TRBJ2-3,.,CASSVGLPQADTQYF
TRBV28,TRBJ2-1,.,CASSLPYRRMGGSSYNEQFF
TRBV7-3,TRBJ2-6,TRBD2,CASAFGGSGANVLTF
TRBV18,TRBJ2-1,.,CASSLYFQQFF
TRBV28,TRBJ2-5,.,CASSAYQGPQETQYF
TRBV19,TRBJ2-7,TRBD1,CASSMAGGPYEQYF
TRBV30,TRBJ1-1,TRBD1,CACATGTEAFF